The TCR beta chain described here comes from a study of T cell responses to AZD1222 COVID-19 vaccine. The CDR3 totals 15 residues. Trimming shortened V by 2 bases and J by 5 bases, and 15 bases separated the two germline ends. The germline gives CDR1 KGHSH, CDR2 LQKENI. The method was immunoSEQ multiplex PCR; TCRdb's version includes in-frame clones alone and lacks a portion of them. In the table there are some 130,000 clones, approximately 90% of which are singletons. The TCR sequence derives from an adult in good health. Sequenced here: peripheral blood, sampled on day 0 of AZD1222 vaccination. This chain links TRBV18 with TRBJ1-1; D remains unclear. The CDR3 sequence is CASSPADALGTEAFF. The DNA for the CDR3 is TGTGCCAGCTCACCAGCCGACGCCCTGGGTACTGAAGCTTTCTTT.